This TCR beta chain comes out of a study of T-cell reconstitution after alpha-beta-depleted transplantation in children. Study-wide results and caveats: By one year post-transplant, T-cell counts and diversity largely arose from T cells that were newly produced. Several hundred rapidly expanded clones from non-depleted graft cells reportedly supplied alpha-beta T cells about two months post-transplant.

V lost 2 bases, J lost 7 bases, and 7 bases stayed unmatched. The CDR3 runs to 15 residues. The germline V gene has CDR1 KGHDR and CDR2 SFDVKD. Preparation of the TCRbeta library was carried out with unique molecular identifiers. TCRdb ran MiXCR on the PCR reads and lists one entry per CDR3 protein. The sample carries roughly 420,000 distinct CDR3 sequences, 15% to 20% recorded once. This clonotype was counted a few times. What it binds is not known. This sequence joins TRBV24-1 and TRBJ2-3; TRBD2 aligns across 8 bases. This sequence was found in a boy in the first two years of life who had a stem cell transplant for Wiskott-Aldrich syndrome, so the T cells may come from the graft donor. The starting material was PBMCs, mostly from graft donor cells, obtained 360 days after TCRalphabeta/CD19-depleted stem cell transplant. CDR3 loop: CATSDSGTRRHTQYF. Written as DNA, the CDR3 is TGTGCCACCAGTGATTCCGGGACTAGAAGGCATACGCAGTATTTT.